This T cell receptor (beta chain) was recovered during a study of chemoradiotherapy in HPV16-positive cancers. CDR3 length: 17 amino acids. The V segment lost 6 bases and the J segment 5 bases; nucleotides outside the gene matches: 15. CDR1 and CDR2 (germline): LGHNT, FRNRAP. Produced via immunoSEQ multiplex PCR; TCRdb's table is partial and in-frame only. The profile shows approximately 52,000 clones, about nine tenths of them singletons. The receptor's source is a human donor with HPV-associated anogenital cancer. The sample here was blood, taken from a patient who underwent chemoradiotherapy. V usage is TRBV12-5 and J usage is TRBJ2-2; 7 bases match TRBD1. CDR3: CASGPGAGTARTGELFF. CDR3 nucleotide sequence: TGTGCTAGTGGCCCAGGGGCCGGGACAGCGAGGACCGGGGAGCTGTTTTTT.